In this sample, the clone carrying this T cell receptor (beta chain) turned up many times. Antigen unknown. The V gene lost 3 bases and the J gene lost 3 bases, with 9 bases spanning the gap. Germline V gives CDR1 DFQATT, CDR2 SNEGSKA (reference sequence). The CDR3 extends over 13 amino acids. Amplification of TCR beta CDR3 regions used RNA as the template. HTBI primers were used for first-round RT-PCR of the TCR CDR3. TCRdb reprocessed the multiplex PCR reads via MiXCR and lists one record per CDR3 protein. The profile shows a few hundred thousand distinct CDR3 sequences, just over 45% of them singletons. Exclusions: uncontrolled infection, other autoimmune disease, pregnancy, lactation. Clinicians diagnosed patients from clinical symptoms, serum thyroxine and TRAb, thyroid ultrasound and orbital computed tomography. This entry belongs to a study of T cells in Graves' hyperthyroidism and ophthalmopathy.

Overall study findings and caveats: Through a model of 13 V-J features, ophthalmopathy was separated from stable hyperthyroidism. Blood held most thyroid clonotypes expanded above 0.001 frequency.

Sequenced sample: peripheral blood or thyroid tissue (not recorded which). This chain connects TRBV20-1 to TRBJ1-5; D ambiguous. This TCR was sampled from a woman between 18 and 29 years old with Graves' hyperthyroidism. The CDR3 DNA follows: TGCAGTGCTAGGGGCAGAGACAATCAGCCCCAGCATTTT. Translating it yields CSARGRDNQPQHF.